This TCR beta chain was profiled in a study of blood T cell repertoires in COVID-19 (dated by TCRdb to about 2020). Study-wide context: Samples from collaborators originated in the United States, Italy and Spain and spanned both the acute and convalescent phases of COVID-19. The prospective study material was composed of cDNA or gDNA derived from T cells, B-cell-depleted T cells, or PBMCs. The dataset comprised deeply sampled blood TCRbeta repertoires from subjects exposed to, actively infected with, or recovered from COVID-19. A freely available public database, intended as a resource for researchers studying the immune response to SARS-CoV-2, is where the repertoires were released. Samples were obtained from the ongoing ImmuneRACE study (first 160 participants) and from over 1,000 subjects provided by 6 global collaborators. Nearly every sample came with metadata listing a de-identified subject ID, COVID-19 status, age in years and sex. HLA class I and class II types, where available, came from metadata supplied by the sample provider rather than from assay-based typing. The full study reports these points: How much clinical and demographic metadata was included differed by source and by participant, and the metadata was provided uncurated.

TCRbeta CDR3 regions were amplified from genomic DNA using the immunoSEQ Assay, a bias-controlled multiplex PCR. The source study handled its data this way. Within the assay, amplification of reference gene primers was used to estimate how many nucleated cells each sample contained. To quantify the absolute abundance of each unique TCRbeta CDR3 rearrangement, sequence reads were collapsed and filtered. Productive Simpson clonality was computed per sample as the square root of Simpson's diversity index over productive rearrangements. In TCRdb, the immuneACCESS table is reduced to in-frame sequences with V and J assigned. These tables do not hold every clone; where another copy was compared, an unresolved V gene accounts for under half, and the others remain unexplained. The DNA was the basis for D and trimming; V, J and clone size are from that table. In this sample the table shows 200,000 to 250,000 clones, approximately 80% of which occur a single time. Approximately 2% of the sample comes from the top ten.

Participants in the prospective study were enrolled through a virtual design, were aged about 18 to 89 years, and lived in 24 United States geographic areas. In the prospective study, cohorts were assigned on the basis of participant-reported clinical history obtained from a screening survey and a study questionnaire. ImmuneRACE Cohort 3 recovered participants were defined by two consecutive negative NP/OP PCR tests, healthcare professional clearance, or symptom resolution. Mobile phlebotomists in the prospective study collected whole blood, serum and a nasopharyngeal or oropharyngeal swab from every participant. Prospective study participants could optionally give additional blood draws and questionnaires over an approximately 2-month period. Blood samples from the prospective study were shipped frozen or at room temperature prior to DNA extraction. V is pruned by 6 bases and J by 6 bases, leaving 9 bases of the junction without a gene match. The CDR3 numbers 14 residues from cysteine through phenylalanine. Only the CDR3 portion is preserved as DNA: 42 bases, with reading frame beginning at the first base. CDR1 and CDR2 (MNHEY, SMNVEV) derive from the germline V gene (reference sequence).

Note on this clone: The clone's antigen remains unknown. Within one base of it there is no much larger clone, and no base qualities were kept.

The TCR comes from a man in his fifties or sixties who had recovered from COVID-19. What was sequenced was PBMCs or T cells enriched from blood (not recorded which). The chain joins TRBV27 to TRBJ2-3, with 7 bases aligning to TRBD1. The CDR3 region reads CASRIKGATDTQYF. The sequenced DNA: TGTGCCAGCAGGATCAAGGGGGCAACGGATACGCAGTATTTT.